This is a list of T cell receptor beta chains from one sample in a study of neurological immune-mediated disorders. TCRdb used MiXCR to reprocess the 5' RACE reads, holding one entry per CDR3 protein. The sample lists around 66,000 distinct CDR3 sequences; 4.8% were seen once. Sequencing was carried out using PBMCs. The receptor set was obtained from a woman between 70 and 85 years old with multiple sclerosis. The CDR3 runs from the conserved cysteine through the conserved F or W. The D gene is left open where the match is weak. Rows give clone size only sometimes, using once, few, many, or a class for an expanded clone.

D gene	J gene	V gene	CDR3 length	clone size	CDR3 protein	CDR3 DNA
TRBD2	TRBJ2-7	TRBV7-9	20	many	CASSFQPGLAGGPLAYEQYF	TGTGCCAGCAGCTTTCAGCCGGGACTAGCGGGAGGGCCCCTCGCCTACGAGCAGTACTTC
-	TRBJ2-1	TRBV18	13	few	CASSSITYNEQFF	TGTGCCAGCTCATCCATCACGTACAATGAGCAGTTCTTC
-	TRBJ2-3	TRBV7-2	13	many	CASNLDLTDTQYF	TGTGCCAGCAACCTCGACCTCACAGATACGCAGTATTTT
TRBD1	TRBJ1-1	TRBV20-1	16	many	CSARLTGAQMNTEAFF	TGCAGTGCTAGACTTACAGGGGCGCAAATGAACACTGAAGCTTTCTTT
-	TRBJ1-1	TRBV7-9	14	many	CASRQNAGTAEAFF	TGTGCCAGCAGGCAAAATGCCGGGACCGCAGAAGCTTTCTTT
-	TRBJ2-5	TRBV6-5	14	many	CASSLQRPTETQYF	TGTGCCAGCAGTTTGCAACGTCCCACGGAGACCCAGTACTTC
-	TRBJ1-4	TRBV29-1	15	-	CSLGVGDPSNEKLFF	TGCAGCCTCGGGGTCGGTGACCCAAGTAATGAAAAACTGTTTTTT
-	TRBJ1-2	TRBV3-1	14	many	CASSPHGDAGGYTF	TGTGCCAGCAGCCCCCACGGGGACGCGGGTGGCTACACCTTC
-	TRBJ2-1	TRBV12-3/TRBV12-4	18	-	CASSFQRAYSYSYNEQFF	TGTGCCAGCAGTTTTCAGCGGGCGTACAGCTACTCCTACAATGAGCAGTTCTTC
-	TRBJ1-1	TRBV19	16	many	CASKPRVGLVNTEAFF	TGTGCCAGTAAGCCCCGGGTAGGGCTGGTGAACACTGAAGCTTTCTTT
-	TRBJ2-1	TRBV4-2	13	few	CASSQGTYNEQFF	TGTGCCAGCAGCCAAGGGACATACAATGAGCAGTTCTTC
TRBD2	TRBJ2-1	TRBV20-1	14	-	CSARPGLARNEQFF	TGCAGTGCTAGACCGGGACTAGCTAGGAATGAGCAGTTCTTC
-	TRBJ1-2	TRBV6-5	15	many	CASSTFQRGQDGYTF	TGTGCCAGCAGTACCTTTCAACGGGGGCAAGACGGCTACACCTTC
-	TRBJ2-7	TRBV27	12	many	CASSSWPYEQYF	TGTGCCAGCAGTTCCTGGCCCTACGAGCAGTACTTC
TRBD1	TRBJ1-4	TRBV29-1	13	many	CSVKEQGYEKLFF	TGCAGCGTTAAGGAACAGGGGTATGAAAAACTGTTTTTT
-	TRBJ1-5	TRBV9	15	many	CASSVAGNDNQPQHF	TGTGCCAGCAGCGTAGCCGGGAACGACAATCAGCCCCAGCATTTT
TRBD2	TRBJ2-7	TRBV20-1	13	-	CSATMTSRYEQYF	TGCAGTGCGACCATGACTAGCAGATACGAGCAGTACTTC
TRBD1	TRBJ2-5	TRBV29-1	16	many	CSATGGAGRSQETQYF	TGCAGCGCCACAGGGGGCGCAGGGCGGTCTCAAGAGACCCAGTACTTC
TRBD2	TRBJ2-1	TRBV3-1	16	many	CASSLPGLAGSNEQFF	TGTGCCAGCAGCCTCCCCGGACTAGCGGGTTCCAATGAGCAGTTCTTC
TRBD1	TRBJ2-3	TRBV20-1	14	many	CSARETGTSGTQYF	TGCAGTGCTAGAGAGACAGGGACCTCCGGTACGCAGTATTTT
-	TRBJ2-1	TRBV29-1	14	many	CSAPGRSSYNEQFF	TGCAGCGCTCCGGGTAGGAGCTCCTACAATGAGCAGTTCTTC
-	TRBJ1-1	TRBV29-1	13	-	CSVQGQGITEAFF	TGCAGCGTCCAGGGGCAGGGTATCACTGAAGCTTTCTTT
TRBD1	TRBJ1-3	TRBV20-1	15	many	CSARAPGGGGNTIYF	TGCAGTGCTAGAGCTCCAGGGGGTGGTGGAAACACCATATATTTT
TRBD1	TRBJ2-1	TRBV28	16	many	CASSDRTGSSYNEQFF	TGTGCCAGCAGTGACCGGACAGGGAGCTCCTACAATGAGCAGTTCTTC
TRBD1	TRBJ2-2	TRBV12-3/TRBV12-4	15	many	CASSPGQGWPGELFF	TGTGCCAGCAGTCCAGGACAGGGGTGGCCCGGGGAGCTGTTTTTT
-	TRBJ2-3	TRBV5-6	16	many	CASSLWGTINTDTQYF	TGTGCCAGCAGCTTGTGGGGGACGATTAACACAGATACGCAGTATTTT
-	TRBJ1-1	TRBV20-1	14	many	CSATRRQANTEAFF	TGCAGTGCCACAAGAAGACAAGCGAACACTGAAGCTTTCTTT
TRBD2	TRBJ2-1	TRBV7-6	21	many	CASSFATSGRLSDTLSNEQFF	TGTGCCAGCAGCTTCGCTACTAGCGGGAGGCTCTCGGACACCCTTTCCAATGAGCAGTTCTTC
-	TRBJ1-2	TRBV5-5	16	many	CASSLGWDRLNYGYTF	TGTGCCAGCAGCTTGGGATGGGACCGACTAAACTATGGCTACACCTTC
TRBD2	TRBJ2-5	TRBV6-5	14	many	CASTGTSGTGTQYF	TGTGCCAGCACCGGGACTAGCGGGACCGGGACCCAGTACTTC
-	TRBJ2-7	TRBV4-1	15	many	CASRPRHISSYEQYF	TGCGCCAGCAGGCCCAGACACATTTCCTCCTACGAGCAGTACTTC
-	TRBJ1-6	TRBV3-1	13	many	CASRDTYNSPLHF	TGTGCCAGTCGGGACACATATAATTCACCCCTCCACTTT
TRBD1	TRBJ1-6	TRBV7-2	14	many	CASRPGQGATPLHF	TGTGCCAGCAGACCTGGACAGGGGGCTACACCCCTCCACTTT
TRBD1	TRBJ1-2	TRBV10-3	15	many	CAISESSGGRGGYTF	TGTGCCATCAGTGAGTCGTCAGGGGGACGTGGTGGCTACACCTTC
TRBD2	TRBJ2-3	TRBV10-3	15	many	CAISETGTTRDTQYF	TGTGCCATCAGTGAGACCGGGACTACTCGTGATACGCAGTATTTT
-	TRBJ2-7	TRBV27	12	few	CASSFMGYEQYF	TGTGCCAGCAGTTTCATGGGTTACGAGCAGTACTTC
-	TRBJ2-1	TRBV7-3	15	many	CASSLGGGSLNEQFF	TGTGCCAGCAGCCTCGGGGGCGGGAGTTTGAATGAGCAGTTCTTC
-	TRBJ2-7	TRBV5-6	14	many	CASFSGPTSYEQYF	TGTGCCAGTTTTTCGGGGCCAACCTCCTACGAGCAGTACTTC
-	TRBJ2-1	TRBV21-1	16	few	CASSKGGGFTYNEQFF	TGTGCCAGCAGCAAAGGGGGCGGTTTTACCTACAATGAGCAGTTCTTC
TRBD1	TRBJ1-1	TRBV5-1	15	many	CASSRGQGKNTEAFF	TGCGCCAGCAGCCGAGGACAGGGAAAGAACACTGAAGCTTTCTTT
-	TRBJ1-1	TRBV14	17	many	CASSPFQLFGRHTEAFF	TGTGCCAGCAGCCCATTCCAATTGTTTGGAAGGCACACTGAAGCTTTCTTT
TRBD1	TRBJ2-1	TRBV19	13	-	CASRETGSNEQFF	TGTGCCAGTCGCGAGACAGGGTCCAATGAGCAGTTCTTC
TRBD2	TRBJ2-7	TRBV20-1	19	many	CSARSPGLAGGLSSYEQYF	TGCAGTGCTAGATCGCCGGGACTAGCGGGAGGGTTAAGCTCCTACGAGCAGTACTTC
-	TRBJ2-7	TRBV5-1	12	many	CASSLANYEQYF	TGCGCCAGCAGCTTGGCCAACTACGAGCAGTACTTC
-	TRBJ1-2	TRBV29-1	16	many	CSVGRITGDSSEGYTF	TGCAGCGTTGGAAGGATCACCGGGGATTCGTCAGAGGGCTACACCTTC
-	TRBJ2-7	TRBV6-6	13	-	CASVAHSSYEQYF	TGTGCCAGCGTTGCGCACTCCTCCTACGAGCAGTACTTC
-	TRBJ1-5	TRBV6-1	15	few	CASSHRGSSNQPQHF	TGTGCCAGCAGCCACCGGGGCAGCAGCAATCAGCCCCAGCATTTT
TRBD2	TRBJ2-1	TRBV5-1	15	many	CASSLTSGAYNEQFF	TGCGCCAGCAGCTTGACTAGCGGAGCTTACAATGAGCAGTTCTTC
-	TRBJ1-1	TRBV5-1	13	-	CASRQLLGTEAFF	TGCGCCAGCCGACAACTACTGGGCACTGAAGCTTTCTTT